Each of the 17 T cell receptor beta chains below was sequenced from the same sample in a study of cytomegalovirus exposure and HLA in healthy donors. Researchers ran the PCR with 60 Vbeta and 13 Jbeta primers. The assay was immunoSEQ multiplex PCR, and TCRdb's table has in-frame clones only and misses some. The repertoire includes roughly 150,000 clones, around 73% of them detected once, and roughly 5.2% sits in the top ten. Material for sequencing was PBMCs. The source of these receptors is a woman aged 18-29 years in good health and CMV-seropositive.

In its sample, this clone was seen once. The chain recombines TRBV7-3 with TRBJ1-1; D remains ambiguous. V was clipped by 5 bases and J by 1 base, with 11 bases between them. There are 14 residues in the CDR3. CDR1 is SGHTA and CDR2 is FQGTGA in the germline V gene. CDR3 DNA sequence: TGTGCCAGCAGCCAAGCCCAAGCGAACACTGAAGCTTTCTTT. This sequence encodes CASSQAQANTEAFF.

This chain links TRBV7-8 with TRBJ1-5; a possible D gene is TRBD1 (6 bases). Trimming pared 5 bases from V and 6 bases from J, leaving 14 bases between. CDR1 and CDR2 from the germline V gene are SGHVS and FQNEAQ. The CDR3 has 14 amino acids. CDR3 sequence (DNA): TGTGCCAGCAGCCTTCTGACAGGACGTCAGCCCCAGCATTTT. It is translated as CASSLLTGRQPQHF.

J is TRBJ2-7 and V is TRBV7-9; 11 bases are a match to TRBD2. The CDR3 spans 15 residues. The V segment lost 2 bases and the J segment 6 bases; nucleotides outside the gene matches: 6. Germline CDR1 reads SEHNR; CDR2 reads FQNEAQ (reference sequence). The CDR3 nucleotides read TGTGCCAGCAGCTTAAGTACTAGCGGGGGTTTCGAGCAGTACTTC. It specifies CASSLSTSGGFEQYF. The whole variable domain, remainder taken from reference TRBV7-9 and TRBJ2-7, is DTGVSQNPRHKITKRGQNVTFRCDPISEHNRLYWYRQTLGQGPEFLTYFQNEAQLEKSRLLSDRFSAERPKGSFSTLEIQRTEQGDSAMYLCASSLSTSGGFEQYFGPGTRLTVT.

J is TRBJ2-5 and V is TRBV20-1, with D possibly matching TRBD2 (5 bases). Germline V gives CDR1 DFQATT, CDR2 SNEGSKA (reference sequence). Trimming removed 8 bases at V and 4 bases at J, with 11 bases between. The CDR3 is 11 amino acids. The CDR3, as DNA: TGCAGTACTACTAGAGGAGAGACCCAGTACTTC. Translated, it gives CSTTRGETQYF.

This chain uses TRBV6-4 with TRBJ2-6; a possible D gene is TRBD1 (6 bases). The germline V and J ends were trimmed by 5 bases and 4 bases, with 18 bases remaining between them. Per the germline V gene, CDR1 is MRHNA and CDR2 is SNTAGT. CDR3 length: 17 residues. CDR3 in amino acids: CASSPTGYPSGANVLTF. DNA of the CDR3: TGTGCCAGCAGTCCTACAGGGTATCCCTCCGGGGCCAACGTCCTGACTTTC.

This clone appeared once. The chain employs TRBV5-6 and TRBJ2-5, with D maybe TRBD2 (6 bases). Per the germline V gene, CDR1 is SGHDT and CDR2 is YYEEEE. CDR3 length equals 15 residues. Trimming took 0 bases from V and 1 from J, leaving 10 bases between them. The CDR3 DNA sequence: TGTGCCAGCAGCTTGGCGGGGACTTTCCAAGAGACCCAGTACTTC. It yields the protein CASSLAGTFQETQYF.

V gene TRBV7-2 combines with J gene TRBJ2-7; the match to TRBD2 covers 10 bases. This CDR3 is 15 amino acids long. After removal of 5 bases from V and 3 bases from J, the junction contained 7 bases not matched to a gene. CDR1 and CDR2 from the germline V gene are SGHTA and FQGNSA. The CDR3 loop reads CASSPETSGFYEQYF. The CDR3 nucleotides are TGTGCCAGCAGCCCTGAGACTAGCGGGTTCTACGAGCAGTACTTC.

The CDR3 bases are TGTGCCAGCAGCCCCCTGGGGGGGGGAGAGACCCAGTACTTC. Encoded protein: CASSPLGGGETQYF. This chain joins TRBV6-6 and TRBJ2-5; 7 bases are shared with TRBD2. Germline assignment: CDR1 MNHNY and CDR2 SVGAGI (reference sequence). After removal of 6 bases from V and 4 bases from J, the junction contained 8 bases not matched to a gene. The length of the CDR3 is 14 residues.

The chain carries TRBV6-4 and TRBJ1-2; weak D call: TRBD1 (6 bases). The CDR3 contains 14 residues. The germline V gene has CDR1 MRHNA and CDR2 SNTAGT. The V gene lost 5 bases and the J gene lost 3 bases, with 13 bases spanning the gap. This CDR3 is CASSSEAGDYGYTF. For the CDR3, the DNA is TGTGCCAGCAGTAGTGAAGCAGGGGACTATGGCTACACCTTC.

This clone was seen a handful of times. The chain carries TRBV2 and TRBJ2-3; TRBD1 might be the D (6 bases). Per germline, CDR1 SNHLY and CDR2 FYNNEI. V lost 5 bases, J lost 1 base, and 16 bases lay in between. The CDR3 consists of 16 residues. The CDR3 is CASSPRGHRGTDTQYF. The DNA of the CDR3 is TGTGCCAGCAGTCCCAGGGGACACAGGGGCACAGATACGCAGTATTTT.

The chain has TRBV27 and TRBJ2-1, with TRBD1 identical over 9 bases. The CDR3 is 16 residues long. CDR1 is MNHEY, CDR2 SMNVEV, per germline (reference sequence). V shed 4 bases, J shed 2 bases, and the junction held 6 bases outside the gene matches. CDR3 bases: TGTGCCAGCAGTTCTCAGCGGGACAGGGCCTACAATGAGCAGTTCTTC. Its translation: CASSSQRDRAYNEQFF.

V and J are TRBV30 and TRBJ2-2; 8 bases map to TRBD2. From germline, CDR1 is GTSNPN and CDR2 SVGIG (reference sequence). The CDR3 spans 14 residues. Trimming cost V 7 bases and J 5 bases; bases outside gene matches: 9. This CDR3 is CASTPGLVTGELFF. The CDR3, as DNA: TGTGCCTCTACCCCGGGACTAGTGACCGGGGAGCTGTTTTTT.

The chain recombines TRBV7-9 with TRBJ2-1, with TRBD1 identical over 7 bases. V shed 5 bases and J 5 bases; nucleotides not matched to a gene: 3. Germline V gene lookup returns CDR1 SEHNR and CDR2 FQNEAQ (reference sequence). The length of the CDR3 is 13 residues. The CDR3 protein is CASSQTGNNEQFF. DNA for the CDR3: TGTGCCAGCAGCCAGACAGGGAACAATGAGCAGTTCTTC.

Written as DNA, the CDR3 is TGTGCCAGCAGCTTGGGGACAGGGAGGGTTTTCAATCAGCCCCAGCATTTT. Amino acid sequence: CASSLGTGRVFNQPQHF. The chain links TRBV7-9 to TRBJ1-5, with TRBD1 identical over 9 bases. This CDR3 spans 17 amino acids. Losses at the gene ends were 3 bases for V and 3 bases for J; bases not matched to a gene: 9. CDR1 SEHNR and CDR2 FQNEAQ come from the germline V gene (reference sequence).

The V gene is TRBV5-1, the J gene TRBJ1-6, with a weak D call TRBD1 (6 bases). The germline V gene has CDR1 SGHRS and CDR2 YFSETQ. This CDR3 has 20 residues. V lost 4 bases, J lost 14 bases, and 37 bases lay in between. In DNA form, the CDR3 reads TGCGCCAGCAGCATGAAAAACAGGGCTTGGGAAGTCCTCAAAGTTTATACCCTCCACTTT. Its protein is CASSMKNRAWEVLKVYTLHF.

The CDR3 loop is CASSPIAAQETQYF. CDR3 DNA: TGTGCCAGCAGCCCTATCGCGGCGCAAGAGACCCAGTACTTC. The chain employs TRBV7-2 and TRBJ2-5, with unresolved D. The CDR3 extends over 14 amino acids. Germline V lookup: CDR1 SGHTA, CDR2 FQGNSA. V lost 5 bases and J lost 2, with 12 bases in between.

This clone was seen more than once but under ten times. The chain employs TRBV5-5 and TRBJ2-5; 9 nucleotides line up with TRBD2. Trimming removed 3 bases from V and 3 bases from J; junction bases left unmatched: 9. The CDR3 is 16 residues long. Germline V gene lookup returns CDR1 SGHKS and CDR2 YYEKEE (reference sequence). CDR3 sequence (DNA): TGTGCCAGCAGCTCAAAGGGTCTAGCGGGGAAAGAGACCCAGTACTTC. Its translation is CASSSKGLAGKETQYF.